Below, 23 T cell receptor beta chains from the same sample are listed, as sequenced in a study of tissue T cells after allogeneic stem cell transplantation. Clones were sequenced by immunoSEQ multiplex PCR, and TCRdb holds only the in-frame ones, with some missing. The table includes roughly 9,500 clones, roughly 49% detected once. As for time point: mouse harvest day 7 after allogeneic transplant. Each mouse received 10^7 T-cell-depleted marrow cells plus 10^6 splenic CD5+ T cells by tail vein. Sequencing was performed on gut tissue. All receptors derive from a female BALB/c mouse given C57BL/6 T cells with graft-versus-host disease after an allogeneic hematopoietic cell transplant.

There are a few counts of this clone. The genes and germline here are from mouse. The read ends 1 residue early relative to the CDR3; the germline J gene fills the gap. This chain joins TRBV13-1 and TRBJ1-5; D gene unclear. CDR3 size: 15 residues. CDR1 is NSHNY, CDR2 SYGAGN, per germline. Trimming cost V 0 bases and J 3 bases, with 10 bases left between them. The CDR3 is CASSDGGGGNQAPLF. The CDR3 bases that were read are TGTGCCAGCAGTGATGGGGGAGGCGGCAACCAGGCTCCGCTT.

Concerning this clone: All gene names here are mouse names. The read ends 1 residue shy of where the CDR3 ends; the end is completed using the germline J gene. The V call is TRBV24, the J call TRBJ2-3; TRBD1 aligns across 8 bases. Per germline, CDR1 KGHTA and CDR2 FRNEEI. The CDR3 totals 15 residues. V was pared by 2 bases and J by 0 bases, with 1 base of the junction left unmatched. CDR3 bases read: TGTGCCAGCAGTCTGGGACAGGGTAGTGCAGAAACGCTGTAT. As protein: CASSLGQGSAETLY. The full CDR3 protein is CASSLGQGSAETLYF.

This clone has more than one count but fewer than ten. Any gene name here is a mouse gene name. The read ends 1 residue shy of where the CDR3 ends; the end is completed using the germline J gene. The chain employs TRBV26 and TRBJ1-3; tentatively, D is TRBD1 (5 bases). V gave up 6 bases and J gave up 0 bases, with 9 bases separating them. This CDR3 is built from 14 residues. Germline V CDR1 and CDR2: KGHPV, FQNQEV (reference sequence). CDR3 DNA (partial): TGTGCCAGCAGGGCAGGGTATTCTGGAAATACGCTCTAT. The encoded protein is CASRAGYSGNTLY. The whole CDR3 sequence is CASRAGYSGNTLYF.

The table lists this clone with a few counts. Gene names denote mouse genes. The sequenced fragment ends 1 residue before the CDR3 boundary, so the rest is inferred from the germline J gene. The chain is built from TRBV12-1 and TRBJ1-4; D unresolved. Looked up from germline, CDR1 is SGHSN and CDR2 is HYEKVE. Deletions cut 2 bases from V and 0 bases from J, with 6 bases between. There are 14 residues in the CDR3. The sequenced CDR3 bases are TGTGCCAGCTCTCAGGCCCTTTCCAACGAAAGATTATTT. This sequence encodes CASSQALSNERLF. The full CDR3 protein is CASSQALSNERLFF.

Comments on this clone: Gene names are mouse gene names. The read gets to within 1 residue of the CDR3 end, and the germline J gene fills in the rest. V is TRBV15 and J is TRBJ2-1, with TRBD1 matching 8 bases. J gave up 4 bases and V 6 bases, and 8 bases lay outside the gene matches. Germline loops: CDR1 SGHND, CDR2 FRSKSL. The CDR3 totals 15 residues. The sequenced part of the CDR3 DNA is TGTGCCAGCAGCCTCAGGGGGCGCCTTTATGCTGAGCAGTTC. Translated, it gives CASSLRGRLYAEQF. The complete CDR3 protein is CASSLRGRLYAEQFF.

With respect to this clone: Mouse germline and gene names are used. This CDR3 is CASSLGTGGDEQYF. CDR3 DNA, as far as it was read: TGTGCCAGCTCTCTCGGGACTGGGGGGGATGAACAGTAC. This sequence joins TRBV12-1 and TRBJ2-7, with 13 nucleotides matching TRBD2. The sequenced fragment ends 1 residue before the CDR3 boundary, so the rest is inferred from the germline J gene. The CDR3 sequence is 14 residues long. CDR1 is SGHSN and CDR2 is HYEKVE in the germline V gene. Unmatched junction bases numbered 0, after V lost 0 bases and J lost 5 bases.

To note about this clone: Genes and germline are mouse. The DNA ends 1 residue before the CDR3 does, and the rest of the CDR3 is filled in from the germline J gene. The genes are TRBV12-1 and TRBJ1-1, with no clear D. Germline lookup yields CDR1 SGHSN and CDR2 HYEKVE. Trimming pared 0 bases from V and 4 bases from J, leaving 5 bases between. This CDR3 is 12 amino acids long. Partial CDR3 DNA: TGTGCCAGCTCTCTCGCCATCACAGAAGTCTTC. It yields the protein CASSLAITEVF. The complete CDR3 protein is CASSLAITEVFF.

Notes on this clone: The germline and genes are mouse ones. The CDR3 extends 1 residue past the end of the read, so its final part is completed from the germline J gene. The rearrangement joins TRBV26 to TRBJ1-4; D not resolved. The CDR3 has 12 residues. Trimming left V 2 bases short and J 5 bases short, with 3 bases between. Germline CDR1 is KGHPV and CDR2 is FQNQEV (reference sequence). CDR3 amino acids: CASSLRNERLFF. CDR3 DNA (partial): TGTGCCAGCAGTCTGAGAAACGAAAGATTATTT.

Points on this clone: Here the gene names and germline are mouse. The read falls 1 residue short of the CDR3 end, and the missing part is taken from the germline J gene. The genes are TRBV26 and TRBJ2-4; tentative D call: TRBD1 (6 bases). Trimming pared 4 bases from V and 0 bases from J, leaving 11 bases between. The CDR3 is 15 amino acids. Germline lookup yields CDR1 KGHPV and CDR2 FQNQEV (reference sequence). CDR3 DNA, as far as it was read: TGTGCCAGCAGTCCGGGACAATATAGTCAAAACACCTTGTAC. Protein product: CASSPGQYSQNTLY. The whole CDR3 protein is CASSPGQYSQNTLYF.

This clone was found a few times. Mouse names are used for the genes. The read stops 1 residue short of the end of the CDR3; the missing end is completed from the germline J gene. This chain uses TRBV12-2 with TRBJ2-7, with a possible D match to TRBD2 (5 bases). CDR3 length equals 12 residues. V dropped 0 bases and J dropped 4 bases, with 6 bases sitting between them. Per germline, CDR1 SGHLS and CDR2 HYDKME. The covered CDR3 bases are TGTGCCAGCTCTCTCTCTGGGTATGAACAGTAC. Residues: CASSLSGYEQY. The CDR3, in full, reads CASSLSGYEQYF.

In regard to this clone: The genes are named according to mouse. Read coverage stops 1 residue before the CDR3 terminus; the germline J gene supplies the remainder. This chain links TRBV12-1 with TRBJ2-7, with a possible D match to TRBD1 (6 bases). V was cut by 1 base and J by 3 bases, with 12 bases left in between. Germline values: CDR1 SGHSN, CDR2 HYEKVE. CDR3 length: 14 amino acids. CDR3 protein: CASSLQGDLYEQYF. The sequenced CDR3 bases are TGTGCCAGCTCTCTACAGGGCGACCTCTATGAACAGTAC.

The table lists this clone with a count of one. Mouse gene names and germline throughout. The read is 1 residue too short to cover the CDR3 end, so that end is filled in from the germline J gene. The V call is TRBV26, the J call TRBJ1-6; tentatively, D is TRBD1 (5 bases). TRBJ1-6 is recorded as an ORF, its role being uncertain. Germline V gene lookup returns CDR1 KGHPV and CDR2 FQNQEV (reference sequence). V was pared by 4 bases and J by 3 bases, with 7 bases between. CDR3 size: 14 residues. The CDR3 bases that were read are TGTGCCAGCAGTCCCCAGGGCTATAATTCGCCCCTCTAC. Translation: CASSPQGYNSPLY. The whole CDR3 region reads CASSPQGYNSPLYF.

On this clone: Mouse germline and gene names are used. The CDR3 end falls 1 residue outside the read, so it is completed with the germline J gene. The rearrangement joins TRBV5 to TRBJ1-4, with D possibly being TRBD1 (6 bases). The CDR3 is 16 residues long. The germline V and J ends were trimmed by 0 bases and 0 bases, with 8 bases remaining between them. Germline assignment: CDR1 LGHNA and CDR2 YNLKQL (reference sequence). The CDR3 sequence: CASSQERGVSNERLFF. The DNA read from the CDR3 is TGTGCCAGCAGCCAAGAGAGGGGGGTTTCCAACGAAAGATTATTT.

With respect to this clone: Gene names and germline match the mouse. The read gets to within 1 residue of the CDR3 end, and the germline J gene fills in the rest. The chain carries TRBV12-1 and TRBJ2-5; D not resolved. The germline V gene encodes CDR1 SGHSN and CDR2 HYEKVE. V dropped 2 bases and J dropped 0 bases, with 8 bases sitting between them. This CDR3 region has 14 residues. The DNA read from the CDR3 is TGTGCCAGCTCTCGCGACTCTAACCAAGACACCCAGTAC. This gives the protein CASSRDSNQDTQY. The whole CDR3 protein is CASSRDSNQDTQYF.

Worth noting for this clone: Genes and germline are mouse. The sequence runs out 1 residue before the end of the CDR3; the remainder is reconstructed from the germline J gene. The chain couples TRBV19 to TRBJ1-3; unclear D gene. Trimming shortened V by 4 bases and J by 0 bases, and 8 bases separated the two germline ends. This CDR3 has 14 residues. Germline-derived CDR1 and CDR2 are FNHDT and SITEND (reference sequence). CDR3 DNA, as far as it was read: TGTGCCAGCAGTCGGGCATCTTCTGGAAATACGCTCTAT. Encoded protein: CASSRASSGNTLY. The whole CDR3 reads CASSRASSGNTLYF.

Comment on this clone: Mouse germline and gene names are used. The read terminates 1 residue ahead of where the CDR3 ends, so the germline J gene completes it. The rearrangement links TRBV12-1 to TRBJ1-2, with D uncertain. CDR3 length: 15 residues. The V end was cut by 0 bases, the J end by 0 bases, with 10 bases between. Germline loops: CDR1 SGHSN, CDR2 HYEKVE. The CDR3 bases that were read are TGTGCCAGCTCTCTCGGCGACATTGCAAACTCCGACTACACC. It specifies CASSLGDIANSDYT. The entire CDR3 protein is CASSLGDIANSDYTF.

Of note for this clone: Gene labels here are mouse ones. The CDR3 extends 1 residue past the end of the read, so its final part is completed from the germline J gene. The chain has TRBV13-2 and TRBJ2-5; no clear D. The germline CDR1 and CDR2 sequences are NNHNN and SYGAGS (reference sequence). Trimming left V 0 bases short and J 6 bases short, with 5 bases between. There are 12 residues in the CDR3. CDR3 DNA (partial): TGTGCCAGCGGTGATGCGTACGACACCCAGTAC. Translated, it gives CASGDAYDTQY. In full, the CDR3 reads CASGDAYDTQYF.

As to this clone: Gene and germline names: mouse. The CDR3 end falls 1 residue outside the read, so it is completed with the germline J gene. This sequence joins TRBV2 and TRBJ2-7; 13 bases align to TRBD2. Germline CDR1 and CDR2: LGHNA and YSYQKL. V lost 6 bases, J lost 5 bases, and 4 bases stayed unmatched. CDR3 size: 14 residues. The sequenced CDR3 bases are TGTGCCAGCAGGGACTGGGGGGGCGCGGATGAACAGTAC. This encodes CASRDWGGADEQY. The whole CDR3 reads CASRDWGGADEQYF.

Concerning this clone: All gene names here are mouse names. The CDR3 region is CASRQGAGNTLYF. CDR3 DNA, as far as it was read: TGTGCCAGCAGGCAGGGGGCTGGAAATACGCTCTAT. V gene TRBV24 combines with J gene TRBJ1-3, with 7 bases fitting TRBD1. Read sequence stops 1 residue before the CDR3 end, and the germline J gene provides the missing end. This CDR3 spans 13 amino acids. Losses at the gene ends were 6 bases for V and 2 bases for J; bases not matched to a gene: 1. In germline, CDR1 is KGHTA, CDR2 FRNEEI.

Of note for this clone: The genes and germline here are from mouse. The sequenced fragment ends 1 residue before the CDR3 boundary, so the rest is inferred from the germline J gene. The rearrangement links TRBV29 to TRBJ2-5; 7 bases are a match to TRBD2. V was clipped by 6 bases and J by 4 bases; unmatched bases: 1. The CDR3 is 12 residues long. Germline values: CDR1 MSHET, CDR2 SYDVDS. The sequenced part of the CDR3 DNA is TGTGCTAGCAGCTGGGGGAAAGACACCCAGTAC. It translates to CASSWGKDTQY. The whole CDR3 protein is CASSWGKDTQYF.

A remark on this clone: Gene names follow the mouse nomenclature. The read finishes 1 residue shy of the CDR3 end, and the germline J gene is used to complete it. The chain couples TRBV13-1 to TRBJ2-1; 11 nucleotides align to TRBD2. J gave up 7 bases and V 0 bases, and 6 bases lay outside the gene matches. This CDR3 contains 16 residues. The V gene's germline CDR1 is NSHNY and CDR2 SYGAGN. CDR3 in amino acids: CASSDARLGGRAEQFF. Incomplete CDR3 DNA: TGTGCCAGCAGTGATGCTAGACTGGGGGGGAGGGCTGAGCAGTTC.

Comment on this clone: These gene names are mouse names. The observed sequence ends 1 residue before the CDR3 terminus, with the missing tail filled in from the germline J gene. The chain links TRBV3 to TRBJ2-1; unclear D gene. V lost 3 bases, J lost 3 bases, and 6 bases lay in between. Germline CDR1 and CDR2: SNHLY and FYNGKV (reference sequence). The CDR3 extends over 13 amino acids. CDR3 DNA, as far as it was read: TGTGCCAGCAGCTTCCACTTCTATGCTGAGCAGTTC. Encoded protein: CASSFHFYAEQF. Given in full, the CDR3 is CASSFHFYAEQFF.

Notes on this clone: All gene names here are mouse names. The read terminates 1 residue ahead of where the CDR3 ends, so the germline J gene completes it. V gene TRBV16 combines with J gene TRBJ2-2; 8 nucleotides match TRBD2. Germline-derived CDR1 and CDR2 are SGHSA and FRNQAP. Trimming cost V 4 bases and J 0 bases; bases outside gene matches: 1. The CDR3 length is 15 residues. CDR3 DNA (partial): TGTGCAAGCAGCTACTGGGGGCCAAACACCGGGCAGCTCTAC. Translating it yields CASSYWGPNTGQLY. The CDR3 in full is CASSYWGPNTGQLYF.